Listed below are T cell receptor beta chains from one sample, sequenced in a study of T cells in Graves' hyperthyroidism and ophthalmopathy. Each CDR3 protein is one row after TCRdb ran MiXCR on the multiplex PCR reads. The sample shows some 300,000 distinct CDR3 sequences, 16% of them seen only once. The specimen was blood. Receptors were obtained from a young man with Graves' hyperthyroidism. Each CDR3 is given with its conserved first and last residue. Each record gives: clone size, D gene, J gene, V gene, CDR3 protein, CDR3 DNA. A D gene is named only where the DNA matches it firmly. Size is stated for part of the rows, as once, few or many counts, or as a class when the clone is expanded.

>many|-|TRBJ2-3|TRBV12-3/TRBV12-4
CATSLGTDTQYF
TGTGCCACCTCCCTTGGCACAGATACGCAGTATTTT
>few|TRBD1|TRBJ2-1|TRBV11-2
CASSLIGQGAEQFF
TGTGCCAGCAGCTTAATCGGACAGGGTGCCGAGCAGTTCTTC
>many|-|TRBJ2-2|TRBV12-3/TRBV12-4
CAFPLRDTGELFF
TGTGCCTTCCCTCTGAGAGACACCGGGGAGCTGTTTTTT
>-|-|TRBJ1-1|TRBV7-3
CASSPLGRLTEAFF
TGTGCCAGCAGCCCCCTCGGCAGGCTCACTGAAGCTTTCTTT
>few|-|TRBJ1-5|TRBV19
CASSPQQGSQPQHF
TGTGCCAGTAGTCCGCAACAGGGCAGCCAGCCCCAGCATTTT
>-|-|TRBJ1-1|TRBV20-1
CSASSRESNTEAFF
TGCAGTGCTAGTTCGCGGGAATCGAACACTGAAGCTTTCTTT
>-|-|TRBJ1-1|TRBV2
CASEQDGTEAFF
TGTGCCAGCGAACAGGACGGGACTGAAGCTTTCTTT
>-|-|TRBJ2-1|TRBV28
CASSSLGGNNEQFF
TGTGCCAGCAGTTCGCTCGGGGGCAACAATGAGCAGTTCTTC
>many|-|TRBJ2-7|TRBV20-1
CSARGTATYEQYF
TGCAGTGCTAGGGGCACTGCCACCTACGAGCAGTACTTC
>-|TRBD2|TRBJ2-3|TRBV10-3
CAIGPGLAGTDTQYF
TGTGCCATCGGCCCGGGACTAGCCGGCACAGATACGCAGTATTTT
>-|TRBD2|TRBJ2-7|TRBV30
CAWTVAGTYEQYF
TGTGCCTGGACCGTAGCGGGGACCTACGAGCAGTACTTC
>-|-|TRBJ1-6|TRBV5-6
CASSFGTYSSPLHF
TGTGCCAGCAGCTTCGGGACCTATAGTTCACCCCTCCACTTT
>many|-|TRBJ2-1|TRBV20-1
CSGRRRFYNEQFF
TGCAGTGGGCGGAGGCGATTCTACAATGAGCAGTTCTTC
>-|TRBD1|TRBJ2-7|TRBV19
CASSIAWDRGYEQYF
TGTGCCAGTAGTATCGCATGGGACAGGGGCTACGAGCAGTACTTC
>-|-|TRBJ2-2|TRBV5-1
CASSLEGRSGELFF
TGCGCCAGCAGCTTGGAGGGAAGGTCCGGGGAGCTGTTTTTT
>-|-|TRBJ2-2|TRBV27
CASRGGTSGGELFF
TGTGCCAGCAGGGGCGGGACCTCGGGCGGGGAGCTGTTTTTT
>few|-|TRBJ1-6|TRBV28
CASSPQGDSPLHF
TGTGCCAGCAGTCCACAGGGAGATTCACCCCTCCACTTT
>many|TRBD2|TRBJ2-1|TRBV5-1
CASTGLAGSVEQFF
TGCGCCAGCACGGGACTAGCGGGATCAGTTGAGCAGTTCTTC
>-|TRBD1|TRBJ1-1|TRBV11-3
CASSNRQGTEAFF
TGTGCCAGCAGCAACAGACAGGGCACTGAAGCTTTCTTT
>many|TRBD1|TRBJ1-1|TRBV6-1
CASSATGMRAFF
TGTGCCAGCAGTGCGACAGGGATGAGAGCTTTCTTT
>-|TRBD1|TRBJ1-6|TRBV6-6
CASSYERDSNSPLHF
TGTGCCAGCAGTTACGAAAGGGACAGTAATTCACCCCTCCACTTT
>many|-|TRBJ2-7|TRBV12-5
CASGLVHGSYSYEQYF
TGTGCTAGTGGTTTGGTACACGGGTCGTACTCCTACGAGCAGTACTTC
>few|-|TRBJ2-2|TRBV29-1
CSVEVDGGAYTGELFF
TGCAGCGTTGAAGTGGATGGGGGGGCATACACCGGGGAGCTGTTTTTT
>-|TRBD1|TRBJ1-2|TRBV5-8
CASRTRDRDYGYTF
TGTGCCAGCAGGACCCGGGACAGGGATTATGGCTACACCTTC
>many|TRBD2|TRBJ2-3|TRBV29-1
CSAGRWQDTQYF
TGCAGCGCCGGGAGGTGGCAAGATACGCAGTATTTT
>few|TRBD2|TRBJ2-2|TRBV4-2
CASSQTNSGWNTGELFF
TGTGCCAGCAGCCAAACCAATAGCGGGTGGAACACCGGGGAGCTGTTTTTT
>many|-|TRBJ2-7|TRBV11-2
CASSLGVGVGSSYEQYF
TGTGCCAGCAGCTTAGGGGTAGGGGTGGGGAGCTCCTACGAGCAGTACTTC
>many|-|TRBJ2-5|TRBV14
CASSLQLSREETQYF
TGTGCCAGCAGCCTCCAACTCTCTCGGGAAGAGACCCAGTACTTC
>-|TRBD1|TRBJ1-2|TRBV30
CAWSVPPTGVGHGYTF
TGTGCCTGGAGTGTACCACCAACAGGGGTGGGGCATGGCTACACCTTC
>many|-|TRBJ2-7|TRBV7-6
CASSLGGGLSEQYF
TGTGCCAGCAGCTTAGGGGGGGGGCTGAGCGAGCAGTACTTC
>-|TRBD1|TRBJ2-5|TRBV19
CASSTGGAGETQYF
TGTGCCAGTAGCACAGGGGGCGCGGGAGAGACCCAGTACTTC
>few|-|TRBJ2-5|TRBV20-1
CSARVGNFQETQYF
TGCAGTGCTAGAGTCGGCAATTTCCAAGAGACCCAGTACTTC
>many|-|TRBJ2-3|TRBV12-3/TRBV12-4
CASSLPVPDTQYF
TGTGCCAGCAGTTTACCGGTCCCAGATACGCAGTATTTT
>-|-|TRBJ2-6|TRBV11-2
CASSWGASGSGANVLTF
TGTGCCAGCAGCTGGGGGGCGTCGGGATCTGGGGCCAACGTCCTGACTTTC
>-|-|TRBJ1-2|TRBV4-2
CASSQDQIGYTF
TGTGCCAGCAGCCAAGATCAAATCGGTTACACCTTC
>-|TRBD1|TRBJ1-5|TRBV24-1
CATSDARDSRNQPQHF
TGTGCCACCAGTGACGCCCGGGACAGCCGCAATCAGCCCCAGCATTTT
>-|-|TRBJ1-1|TRBV11-3
CASSLGNTVAFF
TGTGCCAGCTCTCTAGGGAACACCGTCGCTTTCTTT
>many|-|TRBJ2-1|TRBV28
CASSLPRADEQFF
TGTGCCAGCAGTTTGCCCCGGGCTGATGAGCAGTTCTTC
>few|-|TRBJ1-3|TRBV7-2
CASSPPGFGNTIYF
TGTGCCAGCAGCCCTCCGGGGTTTGGAAACACCATATATTTT
>many|-|TRBJ2-1|TRBV12-3/TRBV12-4
CASRPGPPGNEQFF
TGTGCCAGCAGACCGGGACCCCCGGGTAATGAGCAGTTCTTC
>few|-|TRBJ2-3|TRBV5-1
CASSSTSTYTDTQYF
TGCGCCAGCAGCTCCACTAGCACGTACACAGATACGCAGTATTTT
>few|-|TRBJ2-2|TRBV10-2
CASRESAAGELFF
TGCGCCAGCCGGGAGTCTGCTGCCGGGGAGCTGTTTTTT
>-|-|TRBJ1-5|TRBV6-2/TRBV6-3
CASTDFRNQPQHF
TGTGCCAGCACCGACTTCAGAAATCAGCCCCAGCATTTT